This is a list of T cell receptor beta chains from one sample in a study of T cell repertoires in cytomegalovirus infection. Which antigens these TCRs recognize remains unknown. MiXCR, applied by TCRdb to the reads, yields one record per CDR3 protein. The sample carries roughly 990,000 distinct CDR3 sequences, 25% to 40% recorded once. The material was cultured CD8+ T cells from PBMCs, obtained from culture after CMV antigen stimulation. The receptors stem from a human donor in good health (CMV status not recorded). Some clones in this sample may be carry-over from other donors' samples. CDR3s include the opening cysteine and the closing phenylalanine or tryptophan. A D gene is named only where the DNA matches it firmly. A row's size may be missing; if present it is once, few, many or a size class.

clone_size	v_call	d_call	j_call	cdr3_length	cdr3_aa	cdr3_nt
-	TRBV12-3/TRBV12-4	-	TRBJ1-5	12	CASSPPHQPQHF	TGTGCCAGCAGTCCCCCACACCAGCCCCAGCATTTT
few	TRBV2	-	TRBJ1-2	9	CASSEGPAF	TGTGCCAGCAGTGAAGGGCCAGCCTTC
-	TRBV12-3/TRBV12-4	-	TRBJ1-4	15	CASSDFGLGDEKLFF	TGTGCCAGCAGTGACTTTGGGTTAGGTGATGAAAAACTGTTTTTT
-	TRBV29-1	-	TRBJ1-1	13	CSVLPGRKPEAFF	TGCAGCGTTCTCCCGGGACGGAAGCCTGAAGCTTTCTTT
-	TRBV5-4	TRBD2	TRBJ2-3	14	CACRTSGSTDTQYF	TGTGCCTGCCGGACTAGCGGTAGCACAGATACGCAGTATTTT
-	TRBV6-2/TRBV6-3	-	TRBJ1-5	16	CASTQSMRGFHQPQHF	TGTGCCAGCACCCAGTCAATGCGGGGGTTTCATCAGCCCCAGCATTTT
many	TRBV7-6	-	TRBJ2-2	15	CASSLGGPDTGELFF	TGTGCCAGCAGCTTAGGAGGTCCCGACACCGGGGAGCTGTTTTTT
-	TRBV20-1	-	TRBJ2-7	14	CSARDQGGYYEQYF	TGCAGTGCTAGAGATCAGGGGGGATACTACGAGCAGTACTTC
-	TRBV2	-	TRBJ1-5	15	CASRTGSCSNQPQHF	TGTGCCAGCAGAACAGGGAGCTGTAGCAATCAGCCCCAGCATTTT
few	TRBV6-1	TRBD2	TRBJ2-1	17	CASSHTSGGAVGNEQFF	TGTGCCAGCAGTCACACTAGCGGGGGGGCCGTAGGGAATGAGCAGTTCTTC
few	TRBV10-3	TRBD1	TRBJ2-1	15	CAISFSGQSDNEQFF	TGTGCCATCAGTTTTTCGGGACAGTCAGACAATGAGCAGTTCTTC
-	TRBV20-1	-	TRBJ1-2	15	CSASDDPERNYGYTF	TGCAGTGCTAGTGATGACCCAGAGCGAAACTATGGCTACACCTTC
few	TRBV6-5	TRBD2	TRBJ2-3	14	CASLSGGATDTQYF	TGTGCCAGCCTTAGCGGGGGAGCCACAGATACGCAGTATTTT
-	TRBV2	-	TRBJ2-1	13	CASRYRHSNEQFF	TGTGCCAGCCGCTACCGACATTCGAATGAGCAGTTCTTC
-	TRBV4-2	-	TRBJ1-1	14	CASSPRHYDTEAFF	TGTGCCAGCAGCCCCCGACACTATGACACTGAAGCTTTCTTT
many	TRBV5-8	TRBD2	TRBJ2-1	15	CASSLMASGYNEQFF	TGTGCCAGCAGCTTGATGGCTAGCGGCTACAATGAGCAGTTCTTC
many	TRBV7-2	TRBD2	TRBJ2-1	16	CASSLNSGGTWNEQFF	TGTGCCAGCAGCTTGAATAGCGGGGGGACTTGGAATGAGCAGTTCTTC
-	TRBV11-2	TRBD1	TRBJ2-3	17	CASSLTGGPFSTDTQYF	TGTGCCAGCAGCTTGACAGGGGGCCCATTTAGCACAGATACGCAGTATTTT
few	TRBV7-4	TRBD1	TRBJ2-5	15	CASSSAGTGLETQYF	TGTGCCAGCAGCTCTGCCGGGACAGGGTTGGAGACCCAGTACTTC
few	TRBV6-1	-	TRBJ2-1	14	CASKGHSSYNEQFF	TGTGCCAGCAAGGGACACTCCTCCTACAATGAGCAGTTCTTC
-	TRBV6-1	-	TRBJ1-5	15	CASNQMWQVNQPQHF	TGTGCCAGCAACCAAATGTGGCAGGTTAATCAGCCCCAGCATTTT
few	TRBV6-2/TRBV6-3	TRBD1	TRBJ1-5	17	CASNPPRDRHSNQPQHF	TGTGCCAGCAACCCTCCCCGGGACAGACATAGCAATCAGCCCCAGCATTTT
few	TRBV27	-	TRBJ2-6	13	CASLSSGANVLTF	TGTGCCAGTTTATCCTCTGGGGCCAACGTCCTGACTTTC
many	TRBV7-9	TRBD1	TRBJ2-3	17	CASSFRTGASSTDTQYF	TGTGCCAGCAGCTTTCGGACAGGGGCCTCTAGCACAGATACGCAGTATTTT
-	TRBV2	TRBD2	TRBJ2-3	16	CASSERLADYTDTQYF	TGTGCCAGCAGTGAAAGGCTAGCGGACTACACAGATACGCAGTATTTT
many	TRBV7-9	TRBD1	TRBJ1-1	15	CASSGGDRVVAEAFF	TGTGCCAGCAGCGGAGGTGACAGGGTGGTGGCTGAAGCTTTCTTT
-	TRBV4-1	TRBD1	TRBJ2-3	14	CASSQLQGSDTQYF	TGCGCCAGCAGCCAACTACAGGGGTCAGATACGCAGTATTTT
few	TRBV19	TRBD1	TRBJ2-1	13	CASSIASGTGKFF	TGTGCCAGTAGTATAGCCTCCGGGACAGGGAAGTTCTTC
few	TRBV7-3	-	TRBJ2-1	16	CASSSPGGRGSNEQFF	TGTGCCAGCAGCTCCCCCGGAGGGAGGGGGAGCAATGAGCAGTTCTTC
once	TRBV15	-	TRBJ1-6	16	CATSRDRGSHNSPLHF	TGTGCCACCAGCAGAGATCGGGGTTCACATAATTCACCCCTCCACTTT
few	TRBV12-3/TRBV12-4	TRBD1	TRBJ2-3	14	CASTDRASTDTQYF	TGTGCCAGCACCGACAGGGCTAGCACAGATACGCAGTATTTT